The clone carrying this TCR beta chain occurred many times. The sample is drawn from a study of human T cells and chemical hapten exposure. The wider study: An area of 2 cm by about 2.2 cm on upper inner arm skin received 2% DPC for sensitization. Diphenylcyclopropenone was applied weekly to patients' scalps across the approximately 25-week study. Each patch test put 0.01% DPC on the upper back, and results were read at 6 days. It was small differences in pooled library volume that mainly caused per-sample TCR yields to vary.

Germline CDR1 MNHEY, CDR2 SMNVEV (reference sequence). V shed 0 bases and J shed 11 bases, with 11 bases lying between them. The CDR3 has 12 amino acids. MiXCR, applied by TCRdb to the RACE reads, yields one record per CDR3 protein. In the table there are a few hundred thousand distinct CDR3 sequences, around 4.8% of which are singletons. Documented time point: patch test 1, 2 weeks after DPC sensitization. Treatment given: therapeutic diphenylcyclopropenone sensitization with weekly scalp DPC. The receptor's source is a woman aged 45-65 years with alopecia areata. Some clones in this sample may be carry-over from other donors' samples. The input for sequencing was whole blood, taken in connection with sensitization to the hapten diphenylcyclopropenone (DPC). V is TRBV27 and J is TRBJ2-7; the D gene is possibly TRBD1 (6 bases). The CDR3 DNA follows: TGTGCCAGCAGTTTATCTTCAGGGGTCAAGTACTTC. Protein product: CASSLSSGVKYF.